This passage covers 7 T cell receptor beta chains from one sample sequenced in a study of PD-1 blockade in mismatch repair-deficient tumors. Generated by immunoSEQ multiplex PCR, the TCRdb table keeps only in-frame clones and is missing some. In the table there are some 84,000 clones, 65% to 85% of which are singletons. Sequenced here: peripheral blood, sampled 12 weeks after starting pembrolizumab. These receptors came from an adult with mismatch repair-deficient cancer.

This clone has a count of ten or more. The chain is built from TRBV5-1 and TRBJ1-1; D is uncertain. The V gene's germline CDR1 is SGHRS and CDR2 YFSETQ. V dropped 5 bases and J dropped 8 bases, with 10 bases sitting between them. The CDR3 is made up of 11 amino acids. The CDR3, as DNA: TGCGCCAGCAGTCGATTGGGAGAAGCTTTCTTT. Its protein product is CASSRLGEAFF. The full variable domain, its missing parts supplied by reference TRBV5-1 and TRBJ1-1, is KAGVTQTPRYLIKTRGQQVTLSCSPISGHRSVSWYQQTPGQGLQFLFEYFSETQRNKGNFPGRFSGRQFSNSRSEMNVSTLELGDSALYLCASSRLGEAFFGQGTRLTVV.

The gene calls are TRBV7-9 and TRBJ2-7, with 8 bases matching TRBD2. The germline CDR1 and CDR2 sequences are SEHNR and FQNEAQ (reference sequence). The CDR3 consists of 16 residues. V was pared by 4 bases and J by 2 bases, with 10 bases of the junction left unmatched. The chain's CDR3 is CASSSDLSGDTYEQYF. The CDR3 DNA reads TGTGCCAGCAGCTCTGACCTTAGCGGGGATACCTACGAGCAGTACTTC.

CDR3 residues: CASSPTGGLGANYGYTF. The CDR3 DNA reads as TGTGCCAGCAGTCCGACCGGGGGTTTAGGAGCTAACTATGGCTACACCTTC. V and J are TRBV27 and TRBJ1-2; the D gene is possibly TRBD1 (5 bases). Trimming took 5 bases from V and 0 from J, leaving 19 bases between them. The CDR3 length is 17 residues. From germline, CDR1 is MNHEY and CDR2 SMNVEV (reference sequence).

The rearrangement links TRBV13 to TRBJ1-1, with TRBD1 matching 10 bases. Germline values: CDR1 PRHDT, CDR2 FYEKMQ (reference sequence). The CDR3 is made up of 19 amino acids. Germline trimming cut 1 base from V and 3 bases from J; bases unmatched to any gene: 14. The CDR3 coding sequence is TGTGCCAGCAGCTTAGTGGGCTGGGACAGGGGCTACAGGGACACTGAAGCTTTCTTT. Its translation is CASSLVGWDRGYRDTEAFF.

The chain's CDR3 is CATHPGSVGTDTQYF. DNA of the CDR3: TGCGCCACCCATCCGGGGTCAGTGGGCACAGATACGCAGTATTTT. The V and J genes are TRBV5-1 and TRBJ2-3; possibly TRBD2 for D (5 bases). Deletions cut 9 bases from V and 1 base from J, with 18 bases between. Germline CDR1 reads SGHRS; CDR2 reads YFSETQ. There are 15 residues in the CDR3.

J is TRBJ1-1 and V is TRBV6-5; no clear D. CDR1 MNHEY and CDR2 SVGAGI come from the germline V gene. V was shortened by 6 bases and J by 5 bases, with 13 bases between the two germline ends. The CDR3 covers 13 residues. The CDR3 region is CASSNTRRTEAFF. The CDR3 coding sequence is TGTGCCAGCAGCAACACCCGGAGAACTGAAGCTTTCTTT.

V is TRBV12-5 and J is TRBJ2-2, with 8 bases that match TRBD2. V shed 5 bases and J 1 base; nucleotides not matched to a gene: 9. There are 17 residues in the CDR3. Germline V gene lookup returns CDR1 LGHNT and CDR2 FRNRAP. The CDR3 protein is CASGTFRAGGNTGELFF. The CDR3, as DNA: TGTGCTAGTGGTACTTTCCGCGCGGGAGGGAACACCGGGGAGCTGTTTTTT.